This T cell receptor (beta chain) originates from a study of T cell changes during pregnancy in multiple sclerosis. The CDR3 runs to 13 residues. The V end was cut by 5 bases, the J end by 2 bases, with 9 bases between. CDR1 is SNHLY, CDR2 FYNNEI, per germline. The method was immunoSEQ multiplex PCR; TCRdb's version includes in-frame clones alone and lacks a portion of them. The sample yields approximately 70,000 clones, 92% seen once. This clone appeared a few times. The receptor was derived from a female donor in good health, enrolled as a control in a pregnancy study. The J gene is TRBJ1-1, the V gene TRBV2; possibly TRBD1 for D (6 bases). The source material was peripheral blood, sampled in the first trimester of pregnancy. The CDR3 here is CASSSDSNTEAFF. CDR3 DNA: TGTGCCAGCAGTTCGGACAGCAACACTGAAGCTTTCTTT.